These 3 T cell receptor beta chains were all obtained from the same sample, sequenced in a study of T cells in localized non-small cell lung cancer. Some clones are missing from TCRdb's copy, which holds only in-frame ones; the method was immunoSEQ multiplex PCR. The table shows 2,500 to 3,500 clones, with 26% occurring only once. The source was normal lung tissue next to the tumor, collected before any cancer treatment. These TCRs come from a male donor older than 55 with stage II lung adenocarcinoma.

As for this clone: The germline gene is not matched at one end of the junction; a read error may be the cause. The V gene is TRBV6-8, the J gene TRBJ2-2; a weak D match, TRBD1 (5 bases). The CDR3 is made up of 16 amino acids. Looked up from germline, CDR1 is MNHGY and CDR2 is SAAAGT. The CDR3 protein is CAISVTGERQTGELFF. The CDR3 DNA reads TGTGCCATCAGTGTCACAGGAGAACGCCAAACCGGGGAGCTGTTTTTT.

This clone turned up a few times. This rearrangement joins TRBV11-3 to TRBJ1-1, with 8 bases fitting TRBD1. The germline gives CDR1 SGHNT, CDR2 YENEEA. The V and J ends lost 3 bases and 1 base, in that order; junction bases with no gene match: 4. The CDR3 extends over 15 amino acids. The CDR3 DNA follows: TGTGCCAGCAGCTTCCCCGGGACAGGGAACACTGAAGCTTTCTTT. Amino acids: CASSFPGTGNTEAFF. Full variable domain (rest looked up from reference TRBV11-3 and TRBJ1-1): EAGVVQSPRYKIIEKKQPVAFWCNPISGHNTLYWYLQNLGQGPELLIRYENEEAVDDSQLPKDRFSAERLKGVDSTLKIQPAELGDSAVYLCASSFPGTGNTEAFFGQGTRLTVV.

The chain joins TRBV11-3 to TRBJ1-3, with no clear D. Trimming pared 5 bases from V and 0 bases from J, leaving 11 bases between. The V gene's germline CDR1 is SGHNT and CDR2 YENEEA. The CDR3 contains 15 residues. CDR3 DNA: TGTGCCAGCAGCCCTGGCCGCTACTCTGGAAACACCATATATTTT. This codes for CASSPGRYSGNTIYF.